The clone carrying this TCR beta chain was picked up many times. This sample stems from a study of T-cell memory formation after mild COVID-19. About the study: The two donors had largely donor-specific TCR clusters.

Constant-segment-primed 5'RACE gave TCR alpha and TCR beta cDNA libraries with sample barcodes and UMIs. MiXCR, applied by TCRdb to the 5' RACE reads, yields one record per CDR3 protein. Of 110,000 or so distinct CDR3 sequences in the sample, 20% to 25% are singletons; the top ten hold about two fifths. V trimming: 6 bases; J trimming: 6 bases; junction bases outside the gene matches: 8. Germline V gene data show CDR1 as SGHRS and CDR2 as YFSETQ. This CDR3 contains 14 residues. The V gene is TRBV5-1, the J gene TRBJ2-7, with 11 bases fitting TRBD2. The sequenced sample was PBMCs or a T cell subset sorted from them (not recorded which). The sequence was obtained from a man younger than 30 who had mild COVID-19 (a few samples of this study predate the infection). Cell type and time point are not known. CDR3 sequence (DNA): TGCGCCAGCAACCTAGCGGGGGGCCCCGGCGAGCAGTACTTC. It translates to CASNLAGGPGEQYF.